Shown below are 23 T cell receptor beta chains from a single sample sequenced in a study of shared clonotypes between healthy human individuals. Data came from immunoSEQ multiplex PCR; TCRdb stores just in-frame clones and leaves some out. The sample consists of approximately 980,000 clones, approximately 80% of them appearing once. Sequenced input: memory CD4+ T cells sorted from blood. Subset noted: CD45RA-negative fraction. The receptor set was obtained from a man between 18 and 35 years old in good health.

The chain carries TRBV5-4 and TRBJ2-1, with 7 bases lining up with TRBD2. The trim removed 4 bases at V and 5 bases at J, leaving 9 bases unmatched. Germline V gene lookup returns CDR1 SGHNT and CDR2 YYREEE (reference sequence). The CDR3 spans 15 residues. The CDR3 DNA is TGTGCCAGCAGCCGCCCTGGGGGGGGTAACAATGAGCAGTTCTTC. Residues: CASSRPGGGNNEQFF.

This clone showed up just a few times. The J gene is TRBJ1-1, the V gene TRBV7-9; D is undetermined. The CDR3 has 13 amino acids. From germline, CDR1 is SEHNR and CDR2 FQNEAQ (reference sequence). V lost 1 base, J lost 5 bases, and 8 bases lay in between. In nucleotides, the CDR3 is TGTGCCAGCAGCTTAGAAAGGGTTACTGAAGCTTTCTTT. Translated: CASSLERVTEAFF.

The chain links TRBV14 to TRBJ1-4; 7 bases line up with TRBD1. Germline assignment: CDR1 SGHDN and CDR2 FVKESK. V lost 1 base, J lost 5 bases, and 7 bases stayed unmatched. CDR3 size: 16 residues. CDR3 bases: TGTGCCAGCAGCCAAGGAGTTTTCAGGGGGAATGAAAAACTGTTTTTT. Translation: CASSQGVFRGNEKLFF.

This CDR3 reads CASSGSRLPGELFF. The CDR3 DNA reads TGCGCCAGCAGCGGGTCCAGGTTACCCGGGGAGCTGTTTTTT. V gene TRBV5-1 combines with J gene TRBJ2-2; D gene unclear. The V and J ends lost 4 bases and 6 bases respectively, with 13 bases between them. This CDR3 has 14 residues. Germline values: CDR1 SGHRS, CDR2 YFSETQ.

This chain links TRBV6-1 with TRBJ1-6, with 9 positions matching TRBD1. Germline CDR1 is MNHNS and CDR2 is SASEGT. The CDR3 has 15 amino acids. V was clipped by 2 bases and J by 7 bases; unmatched bases: 3. The CDR3 region has the DNA TGTGCCAGCAGTGAAAGCGACAGGGGGAATTCACCCCTCCACTTT. It yields the protein CASSESDRGNSPLHF.

The gene calls are TRBV5-5 and TRBJ1-5; 7 nucleotides match TRBD1. V lost 4 bases to trimming and J lost 5 bases; unmatched junction nucleotides: 6. CDR3 length: 14 residues. Per the germline V gene, CDR1 is SGHKS and CDR2 is YYEKEE (reference sequence). The CDR3 is CASSRDSWDQPQHF. In nucleotides, the CDR3 is TGTGCCAGCAGCCGGGACAGTTGGGATCAGCCCCAGCATTTT.

This clone was detected only once. This chain links TRBV7-2 with TRBJ1-5; a possible D gene is TRBD1 (5 bases). Trimming removed 3 bases at V and 5 bases at J, with 14 bases between. Germline V gene sequence: CDR1 SGHTA, CDR2 FQGNSA. This CDR3 contains 15 residues. The CDR3 region is CASSLSRTTDQPQHF. CDR3 bases: TGTGCCAGCAGCTTGTCGAGGACAACTGATCAGCCCCAGCATTTT.

The rearrangement links TRBV6-6 to TRBJ2-2; D call uncertain. From germline, CDR1 is MNHNY and CDR2 SVGAGI (reference sequence). This CDR3 is 15 amino acids long. Trimming stripped 8 bases from V and 1 base from J, with 14 bases between. The CDR3 sequence is CASGSLVKNTGELFF. CDR3 coding DNA: TGTGCCAGCGGAAGCCTTGTCAAGAACACCGGGGAGCTGTTTTTT.

The CDR3 loop reads CASSQGGGNTIYF. CDR3 in DNA: TGTGCCAGCAGCCAGGGGGGCGGAAACACCATATATTTT. The chain links TRBV14 to TRBJ1-3, with a weak D call TRBD1 (6 bases). V was trimmed by 3 bases and J by 4 bases, leaving 7 bases between them. CDR3 length: 13 amino acids. Germline V gene data show CDR1 as SGHDN and CDR2 as FVKESK.

The V gene is TRBV5-4, the J gene TRBJ2-1; D possibly corresponds to TRBD1 (5 bases). The V gene's germline CDR1 is SGHNT and CDR2 YYREEE (reference sequence). CDR3 length: 17 amino acids. Trimming shortened V by 2 bases and J by 4 bases, and 19 bases separated the two germline ends. CDR3 bases: TGTGCCAGCAGCTTTTTAGGTAAGGCAGGGCAATACAATGAGCAGTTCTTC. Protein sequence: CASSFLGKAGQYNEQFF.

This clone was seen a handful of times. The rearrangement links TRBV4-1 to TRBJ2-4; 12 bases line up with TRBD2. The germline CDR1 and CDR2 sequences are MGHRA and YSYEKL. This CDR3 region has 20 residues. V shed 1 base, J shed 0 bases, and the junction held 10 bases outside the gene matches. The CDR3 is CASSQVALAGGTLAKNIQYF. DNA of the CDR3: TGCGCCAGCAGCCAAGTTGCTCTAGCGGGAGGGACCTTAGCCAAAAACATTCAGTACTTC.

The V and J genes are TRBV4-1 and TRBJ1-1; no clear D. This CDR3 is 17 amino acids long. CDR1 is MGHRA and CDR2 is YSYEKL in the germline V gene. Trimming stripped 0 bases from V and 0 bases from J, with 14 bases between. The CDR3 DNA reads TGCGCCAGCAGCCAAGATAAGTCCCAGACCATGAACACTGAAGCTTTCTTT. Translation gives CASSQDKSQTMNTEAFF.

The V call is TRBV28, the J call TRBJ2-7; 14 positions agree with TRBD2. This CDR3 has 13 residues. Germline V gives CDR1 MDHEN, CDR2 SYDVKM. With 9 bases clipped from V and 6 bases from J, the junction kept 4 bases outside the gene matches. The CDR3 sequence: CASLGLAGVEQYF. CDR3 DNA sequence: TGTGCCAGTCTGGGACTAGCGGGAGTCGAGCAGTACTTC.

The CDR3 region is CASSSSGGFGYTF. The CDR3 DNA follows: TGTGCCAGCAGCTCCTCAGGGGGCTTTGGCTACACCTTC. The rearrangement joins TRBV7-9 to TRBJ1-2, with 8 positions matching TRBD1. V lost 4 bases to trimming and J lost 7 bases; unmatched junction nucleotides: 5. Germline V gene data show CDR1 as SEHNR and CDR2 as FQNEAQ (reference sequence). The CDR3 spans 13 residues. The complete variable domain, with remaining parts taken from reference TRBV7-9 and TRBJ1-2, reads DTGVSQNPRHKITKRGQNVTFRCDPISEHNRLYWYRQTLGQGPEFLTYFQNEAQLEKSRLLSDRFSAERPKGSFSTLEIQRTEQGDSAMYLCASSSSGGFGYTFGSGTRLTVV.

The V call is TRBV5-1, the J call TRBJ2-7; TRBD1 agrees at 8 bases. Germline V gene lookup returns CDR1 SGHRS and CDR2 YFSETQ. The length of the CDR3 is 14 residues. V lost 4 bases and J lost 3; bases outside the gene matches: 6. This CDR3 reads CASSPAGGSYEQYF. CDR3 DNA sequence: TGCGCCAGCAGCCCAGCAGGGGGCAGCTACGAGCAGTACTTC. Full variable domain (rest looked up from reference TRBV5-1 and TRBJ2-7): KAGVTQTPRYLIKTRGQQVTLSCSPISGHRSVSWYQQTPGQGLQFLFEYFSETQRNKGNFPGRFSGRQFSNSRSEMNVSTLELGDSALYLCASSPAGGSYEQYFGPGTRLTVT.

The gene calls are TRBV28 and TRBJ1-1, with a weak D call TRBD1 (5 bases). Trimming removed 2 bases from V and 1 base from J, with 8 bases in between. Germline V gene data show CDR1 as MDHEN and CDR2 as SYDVKM. This CDR3 spans 14 amino acids. CDR3 region: CASSLAGRNTEAFF. CDR3 nucleotides: TGTGCCAGCAGTTTAGCAGGGAGGAACACTGAAGCTTTCTTT.

This clone was counted between two and nine times. For the CDR3, the DNA is TGCAGCGTTTCAACCCCGACAGGGTTGAACTATGGCTACACCTTC. Translated: CSVSTPTGLNYGYTF. The genes are TRBV29-1 and TRBJ1-2; 7 bases align to TRBD1. Germline V lookup: CDR1 SQVTM, CDR2 ANQGSEA. V dropped 5 bases and J dropped 2; count of bases not matched to a gene: 11. This CDR3 spans 15 amino acids.

The V and J genes are TRBV4-3 and TRBJ2-1; no definite D call. Germline loops: CDR1 LGHNA, CDR2 YSLEER. The CDR3 sequence is 13 residues long. Trimming took 0 bases from V and 12 from J, leaving 12 bases between them. Here the CDR3 DNA reads TGCGCCAGCAGCCAAGATCTACCAGCAGGGCAGTTCTTC. This encodes CASSQDLPAGQFF.

This clone was counted a few times. The gene calls are TRBV7-2 and TRBJ1-2, with D uncertain. The ends were cut back, 4 bases at V and 4 bases at J, with 13 bases in the middle. The germline V gene encodes CDR1 SGHTA and CDR2 FQGNSA. The CDR3 spans 14 residues. The CDR3 region has the DNA TGTGCCAGCAGCTCAGATCCGGGTTCCTATGGCTACACCTTC. This sequence encodes CASSSDPGSYGYTF.

The chain joins TRBV5-1 to TRBJ1-1; D is uncertain. In germline, CDR1 is SGHRS, CDR2 YFSETQ. The CDR3 contains 13 residues. The V and J ends lost 5 bases and 1 base respectively, with 9 bases between them. This chain's CDR3 is CASSFTENTEAFF. CDR3 DNA: TGCGCCAGCAGTTTTACAGAGAACACTGAAGCTTTCTTT. Together with reference TRBV5-1 and TRBJ1-1, the CDR3 gives the full variable domain: KAGVTQTPRYLIKTRGQQVTLSCSPISGHRSVSWYQQTPGQGLQFLFEYFSETQRNKGNFPGRFSGRQFSNSRSEMNVSTLELGDSALYLCASSFTENTEAFFGQGTRLTVV.

The chain recombines TRBV2 with TRBJ1-3; 7 positions match TRBD1. This CDR3 contains 14 residues. The germline CDR1 and CDR2 sequences are SNHLY and FYNNEI. V trimming: 5 bases; J trimming: 7 bases; junction bases outside the gene matches: 8. CDR3 loop: CASSRGGGANTIYF. CDR3 in DNA: TGTGCCAGCAGTAGAGGAGGGGGCGCGAACACCATATATTTT.

The chain is built from TRBV2 and TRBJ2-7; D remains unclear. V was clipped by 2 bases and J by 3 bases, with 11 bases between them. The CDR3 contains 14 residues. CDR1 and CDR2 (germline): SNHLY, FYNNEI. The CDR3 DNA follows: TGTGCCAGCAGTGAACGCCCCTTGGGCTACGAGCAGTACTTC. Translating it yields CASSERPLGYEQYF.

The V gene is TRBV5-1, the J gene TRBJ2-5; 8 bases fit TRBD2. CDR3 length: 14 amino acids. Trimming removed 0 bases from V and 5 bases from J; junction bases left unmatched: 3. Germline V gene lookup returns CDR1 SGHRS and CDR2 YFSETQ. DNA for the CDR3: TGCGCCAGCAGCTTGGGAGCGGGGGTCGAGACCCAGTACTTC. It specifies CASSLGAGVETQYF. Drawing the rest from reference TRBV5-1 and TRBJ2-5, the complete variable domain is KAGVTQTPRYLIKTRGQQVTLSCSPISGHRSVSWYQQTPGQGLQFLFEYFSETQRNKGNFPGRFSGRQFSNSRSEMNVSTLELGDSALYLCASSLGAGVETQYFGPGTRLLVL.